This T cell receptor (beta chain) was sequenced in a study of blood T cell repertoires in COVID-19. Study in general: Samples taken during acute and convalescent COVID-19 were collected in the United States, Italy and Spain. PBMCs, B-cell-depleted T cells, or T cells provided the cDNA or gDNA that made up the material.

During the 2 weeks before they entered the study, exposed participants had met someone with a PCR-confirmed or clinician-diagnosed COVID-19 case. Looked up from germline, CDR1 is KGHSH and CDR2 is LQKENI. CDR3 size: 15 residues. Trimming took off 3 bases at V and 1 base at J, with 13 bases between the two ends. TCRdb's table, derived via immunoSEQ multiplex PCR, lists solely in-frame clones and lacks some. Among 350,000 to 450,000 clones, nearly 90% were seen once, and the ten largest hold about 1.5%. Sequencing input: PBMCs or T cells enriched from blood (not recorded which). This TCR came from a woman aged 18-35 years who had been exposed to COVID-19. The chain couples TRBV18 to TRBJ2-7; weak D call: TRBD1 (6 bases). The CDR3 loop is CASSPGASDSYEQYF. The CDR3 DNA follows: TGTGCCAGCTCACCGGGGGCTTCAGATTCCTACGAGCAGTACTTC.